The present TCR beta chain was sequenced within a study of T-cell reconstitution after alpha-beta-depleted transplantation in children. The TCRbeta library was prepared with unique molecular identifiers. Via MiXCR, TCRdb re-called the PCR reads, giving one row per CDR3 protein. The table includes some 200,000 distinct CDR3 sequences, about 9.2% detected once. Germline lookup yields CDR1 SGHRS and CDR2 YFSETQ. With 4 bases clipped from V and 2 bases from J, the junction kept 5 bases outside the gene matches. This CDR3 comprises 15 residues. This TCR was recovered from a human donor who donated a stem cell graft to a child with acute lymphoblastic leukemia. Material: PBMCs from the stem cell graft donor, obtained from the stem cell graft. The chain couples TRBV5-1 to TRBJ1-1; 10 positions agree with TRBD1. CDR3: CASSGGQGQNTEAFF. The CDR3 DNA reads TGCGCCAGCAGCGGGGGACAGGGGCAAAACACTGAAGCTTTCTTT.